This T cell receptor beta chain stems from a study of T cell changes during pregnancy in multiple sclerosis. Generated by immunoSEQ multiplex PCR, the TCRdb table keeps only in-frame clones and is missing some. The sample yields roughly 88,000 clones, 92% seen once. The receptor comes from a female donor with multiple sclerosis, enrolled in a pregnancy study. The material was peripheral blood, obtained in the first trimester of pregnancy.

The CDR3 coding sequence is TGTGCCACCATTCAGGGGTCGATTCTCTGGGGCTACACCTTC. Amino acids: CATIQGSILWGYTF. The V call is TRBV28, the J call TRBJ1-2; D is possibly TRBD1 (6 bases). CDR1 MDHEN and CDR2 SYDVKM come from the germline V gene. There are 14 residues in the CDR3. Trimming removed 10 bases from V and 8 bases from J, with 23 bases in between.